The entry that follows covers one TCR beta chain sequence. This specimen belongs to a study of T-cell reconstitution after alpha-beta-depleted transplantation in children. The authors prepared the TCRbeta library with unique molecular identifiers. TCRdb reprocessed the PCR reads with MiXCR, giving one entry per CDR3 protein. The sample holds roughly 570,000 distinct CDR3 sequences, roughly 27% seen once. This clonotype was obtained from a boy less than two years old with Wiskott-Aldrich syndrome, due to receive a stem cell transplant. This sample comprised PBMCs, obtained before TCRalphabeta/CD19-depleted stem cell transplant.

The CDR3 loop reads CASSLTGTQTDTQYF. For the CDR3, the DNA is TGTGCCAGCAGCTTAACCGGGACACAAACAGATACGCAGTATTTT. This rearrangement joins TRBV7-2 to TRBJ2-3; D is perhaps TRBD1 (6 bases). V was cut by 2 bases and J by 3 bases, with 12 bases left in between. Germline V gives CDR1 SGHTA, CDR2 FQGNSA. This CDR3 has 15 residues.